The 28 T cell receptor beta chains presented below share a single source sample, sequenced in a study of T cell changes during pregnancy in multiple sclerosis (dated by TCRdb to between 2018 and 2020). Library method: the immunoSEQ multiplex PCR assay. Held by TCRdb, this immuneACCESS table contains in-frame sequences only and omits some clones. Under half of the omission traces to an unresolved V gene where checked; the cause of the rest is unknown. The sample includes more than 10,000 clones, with approximately 89% observed a single time. 7% to 9% of the sample rests with the top ten. The sample in question was CD8+ T cells from peripheral blood mononuclear cells, obtained in the second trimester of pregnancy. Receptors originate from a female donor in good health, enrolled as a control in a pregnancy study.

This clone was counted a few times. The chain employs TRBV7-9 and TRBJ2-1; a possible D gene is TRBD1 (6 bases). The CDR3 extends over 13 amino acids. Trimming shortened V by 1 base and J by 9 bases, and 10 bases separated the two germline ends. Germline lookup yields CDR1 SEHNR and CDR2 FQNEAQ (reference sequence). The CDR3 DNA sequence: TGTGCCAGCAGCTTAGACAGGGAAGCTGAGCAGTTCTTC. This translates into CASSLDREAEQFF.

This clone has only a few counts. The chain employs TRBV7-9 and TRBJ2-7, with 9 bases identical to TRBD1. V gave up 5 bases and J gave up 5 bases; unmatched junction bases: 10. Germline CDR1 reads SEHNR; CDR2 reads FQNEAQ (reference sequence). The CDR3 loop spans 15 amino acids. The CDR3 region is CASSASGTGWDEQYF. Written as DNA, the CDR3 is TGTGCCAGCAGCGCGTCCGGGACAGGGTGGGACGAGCAGTACTTC.

The chain employs TRBV23-1 and TRBJ2-1; TRBD2 is a possible D gene (5 bases). TRBV23-1 falls under the ORF class, with uncertain function. The CDR3 runs to 16 residues. V was pared by 4 bases and J by 10 bases, with 23 bases between. CDR3 nucleotides: TGCGCCAGCAGTCTAGTGAGGACTCCGGGCGGAAGAGAGCAGTTCTTC. Protein sequence: CASSLVRTPGGREQFF.

V gene TRBV10-1 combines with J gene TRBJ2-3; 10 bases map to TRBD2. This CDR3 has 14 residues. The V gene end was trimmed by 6 bases and the J gene end by 5 bases; junction bases not matched to a gene: 5. Germline V lookup: CDR1 WNHNN, CDR2 SYGVQD (reference sequence). DNA of the CDR3: TGCGCCAGCAGCAGCGGGGGGGCGGGAGATACGCAGTATTTT. Translated: CASSSGGAGDTQYF.

The CDR3 coding sequence is TGTGCCAGCAGCTCGAACCCCGGACAGGTGAACACCGGGGAGCTGTTTTTT. Protein product: CASSSNPGQVNTGELFF. The chain joins TRBV9 to TRBJ2-2, with 7 bases identical to TRBD1. The CDR3 has 17 amino acids. The germline V gene encodes CDR1 SGDLS and CDR2 YYNGEE. Trimming took 4 bases from V and 1 from J; bases not matched to a gene: 10.

J is TRBJ2-7 and V is TRBV10-2; D ambiguous. The CDR3 covers 15 residues. Germline assignment: CDR1 WSHSY and CDR2 SAAADI. Deletions cut 0 bases from V and 2 bases from J, with 11 bases between. CDR3 residues: CASSESSPTPYEQYF. As DNA, the CDR3 is TGCGCCAGCAGTGAGTCAAGTCCTACCCCCTACGAGCAGTACTTC.

This chain connects TRBV28 to TRBJ1-2; TRBD1 matches at 7 bases. The CDR3 loop spans 13 amino acids. The trim removed 5 bases at V and 8 bases at J, leaving 8 bases unmatched. CDR1 is MDHEN, CDR2 SYDVKM, per germline. The CDR3 region has the DNA TGTGCCAGCAGTACAAAGGGGGCCGGGGGCTACACCTTC. Translation gives CASSTKGAGGYTF.

V usage is TRBV19 and J usage is TRBJ1-2; 9 nucleotides match TRBD1. V was pared by 6 bases and J by 4 bases, with 9 bases of the junction left unmatched. In germline, CDR1 is LNHDA, CDR2 SQIVND (reference sequence). CDR3 size: 15 residues. The CDR3 protein is CASSYGQGTFYGYTF. DNA for the CDR3: TGTGCCAGTAGCTACGGACAGGGGACGTTCTATGGCTACACCTTC. Complete variable domain (other parts from reference TRBV19 and TRBJ1-2): DGGITQSPKYLFRKEGQNVTLSCEQNLNHDAMYWYRQDPGQGLRLIYYSQIVNDFQKGDIAEGYSVSREKKESFPLTVTSAQKNPTAFYLCASSYGQGTFYGYTFGSGTRLTVV.

Only one count was recorded for this clone. This chain uses TRBV2 with TRBJ2-3, with D perhaps TRBD2 (6 bases). Trimming shortened V by 4 bases and J by 11 bases, and 13 bases separated the two germline ends. The CDR3 totals 12 residues. The germline V gene has CDR1 SNHLY and CDR2 FYNNEI. CDR3 amino acids: CASSGTTHGQYF. CDR3 in DNA: TGTGCCAGCAGTGGGACTACCCATGGGCAGTATTTT.

CDR3 sequence (DNA): TGTGCCAGCAGTTTCCGACTAGCGGGAGGGCCTGAGACCCAGTACTTC. Amino acid sequence: CASSFRLAGGPETQYF. The chain uses TRBV6-9 and TRBJ2-5; 14 bases match TRBD2. Germline trimming cut 4 bases from V and 5 bases from J; bases unmatched to any gene: 6. This CDR3 comprises 16 residues. CDR1 MNHGY and CDR2 SVAAGI come from the germline V gene.

The CDR3 DNA reads TGTGCCAGCACCCAGGGTCTTACGGACACTGAAGCTTTCTTT. Encoded protein: CASTQGLTDTEAFF. This chain uses TRBV7-8 with TRBJ1-1; tentative D call: TRBD1 (5 bases). Germline values: CDR1 SGHVS, CDR2 FQNEAQ. The CDR3 is made up of 14 amino acids. V lost 7 bases, J lost 3 bases, and 15 bases lay in between.

This sequence joins TRBV6-4 and TRBJ2-1; 9 nucleotides match TRBD2. Germline lookup yields CDR1 MRHNA and CDR2 SNTAGT. The V gene end was trimmed by 3 bases and the J gene end by 10 bases; junction bases not matched to a gene: 10. CDR3 length: 15 amino acids. The CDR3 loop is CASSEGAGGLGEQFF. Written as DNA, the CDR3 is TGTGCCAGCAGTGAGGGAGCGGGGGGTTTAGGAGAGCAGTTCTTC.

The rearrangement uses TRBV10-2 and TRBJ2-5, with 12 nucleotides matching TRBD2. V lost 3 bases, J lost 3 bases, and 8 bases stayed unmatched. CDR1 is WSHSY and CDR2 is SAAADI in the germline V gene. This CDR3 contains 17 residues. CDR3: CASSEMWASGGEETQYF. Here the CDR3 DNA reads TGCGCCAGCAGTGAAATGTGGGCTAGCGGGGGGGAAGAGACCCAGTACTTC.

The gene calls are TRBV4-2 and TRBJ2-7; 7 bases agree with TRBD2. The CDR3 covers 14 residues. The germline V gene encodes CDR1 LGHNA and CDR2 YNFKEQ. V trimming: 1 base; J trimming: 5 bases; junction bases outside the gene matches: 5. The CDR3 nucleotides are TGTGCCAGCAGCCAAGGAATCCGGGAGGACGAGCAGTACTTC. Amino acid sequence: CASSQGIREDEQYF.

J is TRBJ2-5 and V is TRBV28, with a possible D match to TRBD1 (8 bases). V gave up 7 bases and J gave up 11 bases, with 41 bases separating them. The length of the CDR3 is 20 residues. Per the germline V gene, CDR1 is MDHEN and CDR2 is SYDVKM. The CDR3 loop reads CASIPSLFAGGRGQGWEQYF. CDR3 nucleotide sequence: TGTGCCAGCATCCCCAGTTTATTCGCCGGGGGGAGAGGACAGGGTTGGGAGCAGTACTTC. The full variable domain, completed using reference TRBV28 and TRBJ2-5, is DVKVTQSSRYLVKRTGEKVFLECVQDMDHENMFWYRQDPGLGLRLIYFSYDVKMKEKGDIPEGYSVSREKKERFSLILESASTNQTSMYLCASIPSLFAGGRGQGWEQYFGPGTRLLVL.

The rearrangement joins TRBV7-6 to TRBJ2-3; 15 bases agree with TRBD2. The CDR3 spans 18 residues. V was pared by 5 bases and J by 4 bases, with 10 bases of the junction left unmatched. CDR1 and CDR2 (germline): SGHVS, FNYEAQ. The CDR3 here is CASSPGLAGGNSPDTQYF. DNA of the CDR3: TGTGCCAGCAGCCCCGGACTAGCGGGAGGGAATAGCCCAGATACGCAGTATTTT.

V is TRBV27 and J is TRBJ1-3; perhaps TRBD1 as D (6 bases). V was cut by 4 bases and J by 7 bases, with 14 bases left in between. This CDR3 contains 14 residues. The V gene's germline CDR1 is MNHEY and CDR2 SMNVEV (reference sequence). For the CDR3, the DNA is TGTGCCAGCAGTTCCGGATTTAGGGGGAACACCATATATTTT. Its translation is CASSSGFRGNTIYF.

This clone appeared once. J is TRBJ2-2 and V is TRBV12-5, with D possibly TRBD1 on 5 matching bases. Germline V lookup: CDR1 LGHNT, CDR2 FRNRAP. The CDR3 extends over 17 amino acids. V lost 0 bases and J lost 1, with 12 bases in between. The DNA of the CDR3 is TGTGCTAGTGGTTTGGTACTGACAGTCTGGAACACCGGGGAGCTGTTTTTT. Protein product: CASGLVLTVWNTGELFF.

This chain joins TRBV9 and TRBJ2-3; maybe TRBD2 (6 bases). Germline V lookup: CDR1 SGDLS, CDR2 YYNGEE. V shed 7 bases and J shed 5 bases, with 11 bases lying between them. This CDR3 has 12 amino acids. The CDR3 DNA follows: TGTGCCAGCGGACGGGGGAGAGATACGCAGTATTTT. Amino acid sequence: CASGRGRDTQYF. The whole variable domain, remainder taken from reference TRBV9 and TRBJ2-3, is DSGVTQTPKHLITATGQRVTLRCSPRSGDLSVYWYQQSLDQGLQFLIQYYNGEERAKGNILERFSAQQFPDLHSELNLSSLELGDSALYFCASGRGRDTQYFGPGTRLTVL.

The V call is TRBV5-1, the J call TRBJ2-1, with 8 bases identical to TRBD1. Germline CDR1 is SGHRS and CDR2 is YFSETQ. This CDR3 is built from 16 residues. J gave up 2 bases and V 1 base, and 5 bases lay outside the gene matches. CDR3 protein: CASSLWDRTAYNEQFF. In DNA, the CDR3 is TGCGCCAGCAGCTTGTGGGACAGGACCGCCTACAATGAGCAGTTCTTC.

This chain connects TRBV5-6 to TRBJ2-2, with TRBD1 matching over 9 bases. Germline V gene data show CDR1 as SGHDT and CDR2 as YYEEEE. The CDR3 covers 14 residues. The V segment lost 3 bases and the J segment 4 bases; nucleotides outside the gene matches: 1. The DNA of the CDR3 is TGTGCCAGCAGCTGGGACAGGGCCACCGGGGAGCTGTTTTTT. It specifies CASSWDRATGELFF.

This chain links TRBV6-1 with TRBJ2-7; a possible D gene is TRBD1 (6 bases). CDR1 is MNHNS and CDR2 is SASEGT in the germline V gene. CDR3 length equals 14 residues. V was pared by 1 base and J by 7 bases, with 14 bases between. The CDR3 spells CASSEGQGPREQYF. DNA for the CDR3: TGTGCCAGCAGTGAAGGTCAGGGGCCTCGTGAGCAGTACTTC.

The chain has TRBV12-5 and TRBJ1-1; TRBD1 matches at 11 bases. The CDR3 is made up of 17 amino acids. Germline V lookup: CDR1 LGHNT, CDR2 FRNRAP. V dropped 3 bases and J dropped 3; count of bases not matched to a gene: 9. The CDR3 sequence is CASGFFLPGQGDTEAFF. The CDR3 DNA reads as TGTGCTAGTGGTTTCTTCCTACCGGGACAGGGGGACACTGAAGCTTTCTTT.

The gene calls are TRBV2 and TRBJ1-6, with a possible D match to TRBD1 (5 bases). Trimming took 8 bases from V and 2 from J, leaving 13 bases between them. CDR1 SNHLY and CDR2 FYNNEI come from the germline V gene. There are 15 residues in the CDR3. The CDR3 sequence is CASRPAGPYNSPLHF. In DNA form, the CDR3 reads TGTGCCAGCCGCCCAGCAGGGCCCTATAATTCACCCCTCCACTTT.

The chain carries TRBV6-1 and TRBJ1-5; TRBD1 matches 8 bases. V dropped 5 bases and J dropped 7; count of bases not matched to a gene: 7. This CDR3 spans 14 amino acids. Germline CDR1 and CDR2: MNHNS and SASEGT. CDR3 bases: TGTGCCAGCAGTTTAAGGCAGGGGGCACAGCCCCAGCATTTT. Its protein product is CASSLRQGAQPQHF.

This chain links TRBV11-1 with TRBJ2-5, with D possibly TRBD1 on 6 matching bases. The V gene lost 5 bases and the J gene lost 5 bases, with 9 bases spanning the gap. CDR3 length: 12 amino acids. The germline V gene has CDR1 SGHAT and CDR2 FQDESV (reference sequence). CDR3 protein: CASSLRGETQYF. The DNA of the CDR3 is TGTGCCAGCAGCCTCAGGGGTGAGACCCAGTACTTC.

The chain is built from TRBV2 and TRBJ1-4; the match to TRBD1 covers 10 bases. Germline values: CDR1 SNHLY, CDR2 FYNNEI. The J segment lost 7 bases and the V segment lost 8 bases, leaving 4 bases of the junction unmatched. The CDR3 contains 13 residues. The CDR3 loop is CASSTGGLEKLFF. In DNA, the CDR3 is TGTGCCAGCTCGACAGGGGGCCTTGAAAAACTGTTTTTT.

The chain combines TRBV6-5 with TRBJ2-7, with D unclear. Germline V gene sequence: CDR1 MNHEY, CDR2 SVGAGI. There are 13 residues in the CDR3. Trimming cost V 8 bases and J 0 bases, with 11 bases left between them. The CDR3 here is CASWSTSSYEQYF. In DNA, the CDR3 is TGTGCCAGCTGGAGCACGAGCTCCTACGAGCAGTACTTC.